This T cell receptor (beta chain) comes out of a study of identical twins. General study findings and limits: With abundant cord blood beta clonotypes, insertions were fewer; memory repertoires showed no such pattern. Invariant populations such as MAIT and iNKT cells could partly muddle zero-insertion analyses. The study found that models underestimated out-of-frame TCR alpha sharing in monozygotic twins.

Losses at the gene ends were 0 bases for V and 11 bases for J; bases not matched to a gene: 7. Germline CDR1 DFQATT, CDR2 SNEGSKA (reference sequence). There are 15 residues in the CDR3. This clonotype turned up a few times. Its antigen is as yet unknown. One entry per CDR3 protein, called by TCRdb with MiXCR from the 5' RACE reads. This sample has roughly 630,000 distinct CDR3 sequences, with just over 7% found just once. These records were also assigned to another study, of yellow fever vaccine responses in identical twins.

This TCR came from a woman younger than 30 in good health. Sample: PBMCs. The chain couples TRBV20-1 to TRBJ2-3, with 14 bases lining up with TRBD2. For the CDR3, the DNA is TGCAGTGCTAGAGACGGACTAGCGGGGGGCCCTGAGCAGTATTTT. Encoded protein: CSARDGLAGGPEQYF.